What follows describes a single TCR beta chain. Its cognate antigen is unknown. PCR primers comprised 60 Vbeta and 13 Jbeta primers. TCRdb keeps only in-frame clones here, not all; method: immunoSEQ multiplex PCR. This sample has some 170,000 clones, with roughly 80% found just once. This CDR3 region has 13 residues. The germline V gene has CDR1 MNHEY and CDR2 SVGAGI. V lost 6 bases to trimming and J lost 1 base; unmatched junction nucleotides: 2. The data were taken from a study of cytomegalovirus exposure and HLA in healthy donors. Study-wide points: By HLA locus, TCR association rates varied in a later analysis, with DRB1 showing the most and HLA-C the fewest. A few CMV-associated chains were confirmed in vitro to be specific for CMV antigens. Further analysis was carried out later, and it showed several of the most significant clusters appearing linked to common viral pathogens.

Sequences were obtained from PBMCs. This chain links TRBV6-5 with TRBJ2-5; 7 bases agree with TRBD1. This TCR was recovered from a woman aged 18-29 years in good health and CMV-seropositive. CDR3 region: CASRGTAQETQYF. CDR3 nucleotide sequence: TGTGCCAGCAGGGGGACAGCCCAAGAGACCCAGTACTTC.